This T cell receptor (beta chain) emerged from a study of CD8+CD57+ T cells in acquired aplastic anemia. On the study more broadly: DNA from sorted CD4+ and CD8+ cells averaged 3.2 ug. In CD4+ cells, healthy donors produced an average of around 9.9 million reads.

The CDR3 runs 13 residues. Germline V CDR1 and CDR2: SNHLY, FYNNEI. The germline V and J ends were trimmed by 4 bases and 5 bases, with 9 bases remaining between them. It was genomic DNA that served as the template for profiling TCR beta VDJ and CDR3. TCRdb reanalysed the reads using MiXCR and keeps one entry per CDR3 protein. The data contain about 81,000 distinct CDR3 sequences, approximately 45% of them singletons. The sequence was collected from a human donor in good health, serving as a control. The chain recombines TRBV2 with TRBJ2-1; D not certain. The specimen sequenced was sorted CD4+, CD8+, or CD8+CD57+ T cells (not recorded which) from PBMCs. CDR3 protein: CASSGLANNEQFF. As DNA, the CDR3 is TGTGCCAGCAGTGGGCTTGCTAACAATGAGCAGTTCTTC.